A selection of T cell receptor beta chains follows, all from one sample in a study of PD-1 blockade in classical Hodgkin lymphoma. TCRdb's table, derived via immunoSEQ multiplex PCR, lists solely in-frame clones and lacks some. Of over 20,000 clones detected, 65% to 90% appear once; the ten largest clones hold around 2.3%. This specimen was peripheral blood mononuclear cells (PBMCs), taken at baseline. These receptors all stem from a human donor with classical Hodgkin lymphoma. CDR3s leave out the opening cysteine and the closing phenylalanine or tryptophan. Each record gives: V gene, J gene, clone size, CDR3 protein. Only some rows state a clone size, as once, few, many or a class for expanded clones.

TRBV5-4,TRBJ2-7,-,ASSLERGPAYEQY
TRBV27,TRBJ1-2,few,ASSLSGSYGYT
TRBV7-9,TRBJ1-5,-,ASSLEGGGKQPQH
TRBV10-3,TRBJ1-6,-,AISEGPLGLIH
TRBV19,TRBJ2-5,-,ASSIGPLASETQY
TRBV5-1,TRBJ1-3,-,ASSAGISGNTIY
TRBV5-1,TRBJ2-1,-,ASSSSYSGGIYNEQF
TRBV7-9,TRBJ1-1,-,ASSIQGLDTEAF
TRBV4-2,TRBJ1-5,-,ASSHGTGADQPQH
TRBV4-1,TRBJ1-1,-,ASSQGEIRGDTEAF
TRBV4-1,TRBJ2-5,once,ASSQAGLGTQY
TRBV5-1,TRBJ2-5,once,ASSLVGDASETQY
TRBV30,TRBJ1-6,-,ACQGDTSRAYSPLH
TRBV2,TRBJ1-1,-,ASSQTGGTEAF
TRBV5-1,TRBJ1-3,-,ASSLGGNTIY
TRBV6-5,TRBJ1-2,few,ASSSTGGSAHGYT
TRBV7-9,TRBJ2-7,-,ASSSQPLLTSSPHYEQY
TRBV5-1,TRBJ2-1,-,ASSLAGGQQSPEQF
TRBV6-1,TRBJ2-5,-,ASSRDRVVKTQY
TRBV7-9,TRBJ1-3,-,ASSLGFGGHSGNTIY
TRBV6-6,TRBJ2-1,few,ASSYQQGANEQF
TRBV5-1,TRBJ1-6,-,ASSLGTAGDSPLH
TRBV5-1,TRBJ2-5,few,ASSLGGGSQETQY
TRBV7-9,TRBJ2-1,-,ASSPSGGPVEQF
TRBV7-2,TRBJ2-7,-,ASSLGIRYEQY
TRBV4-2,TRBJ1-2,-,ASSQGGGQVYGYT
TRBV7-9,TRBJ1-4,-,ASSLTGEKLF
TRBV7-8,TRBJ2-2,-,ASSLPTSVWAGELF
TRBV5-1,TRBJ2-5,-,ASSLGGFQETQY
TRBV9,TRBJ2-3,-,ASSVDGGGASDTQY
TRBV6-7,TRBJ2-7,-,ASSYSYAGDYEQY
TRBV7-9,TRBJ1-2,once,ASSLESGRYGYT
TRBV28,TRBJ2-7,-,ASERADSYEQY
TRBV6-5,TRBJ1-1,-,ASSNLMDFFEAF
TRBV9,TRBJ2-1,-,ASSVAGVLHHEQF